This TCR beta chain was recorded in a study of CD8 T cells in ankylosing spondylitis. A quantitative 5'-RACE method, one with molecular barcodes, was used to make TCR beta libraries. Using its own MiXCR run on the 5' RACE reads, TCRdb lists one record per CDR3 protein. The sample shows 230,000 or so distinct CDR3 sequences, 24% of them seen only once. Remarks on this clonotype: Its target is unknown.

Study-wide results and limits: Significantly higher representation of disease-linked clones was reported for matched ankylosing spondylitis synovial fluid.

Trimming cost V 1 base and J 8 bases, with 16 bases left between them. CDR1 SGHTA and CDR2 FQGNSA come from the germline V gene. The length of the CDR3 is 15 residues. This chain links TRBV7-2 with TRBJ2-3, with D unresolved. The sequence came from a male donor with ankylosing spondylitis or in good health (not recorded which). The specimen was blood, either unsorted or a sorted T cell fraction (not recorded which). The CDR3 reads CASSLEAGRRGTQYF. The CDR3, as DNA: TGTGCCAGCAGCTTAGAGGCTGGCCGCAGAGGTACGCAGTATTTT. Supplemented by reference TRBV7-2 and TRBJ2-3, the full variable domain reads GAGVSQSPSNKVTEKGKDVELRCDPISGHTALYWYRQSLGQGLEFLIYFQGNSAPDKSGLPSDRFSAERTGGSVSTLTIQRTQQEDSAVYLCASSLEAGRRGTQYFGPGTRLTVL.